These T cell receptor beta chains were read from a single sample in a study of blood T cells in healthy people across ages. TCRdb reprocessed the 5' RACE reads with MiXCR, giving one entry per CDR3 protein. The sample includes 550,000 to 600,000 distinct CDR3 sequences, around 50% seen only once; the top ten take about 26%. The sequenced sample was blood. These receptors originate from a man older than 75 in good health. Both conserved end residues are part of each CDR3.

cdr3_aa: CSASPSGVAKETQYF
v_call: TRBV20-1
j_call: TRBJ2-5

cdr3_aa: CASRGQGAQYF
v_call: TRBV6-5
j_call: TRBJ2-5

cdr3_aa: CASSLPGDNYGYTF
v_call: TRBV5-6
j_call: TRBJ1-2

cdr3_aa: CASSFKNAGELFF
v_call: TRBV7-9
j_call: TRBJ2-2

cdr3_aa: CASTPSGTSGTHEQFF
v_call: TRBV12-3/TRBV12-4
j_call: TRBJ2-1

cdr3_aa: CASSPSPGQGAGEQFF
v_call: TRBV6-5
j_call: TRBJ2-1

cdr3_aa: CSVEYGDEQFF
v_call: TRBV29-1
j_call: TRBJ2-1

cdr3_aa: CASSKVRLAGGSYNEQFF
v_call: TRBV21-1
j_call: TRBJ2-1

cdr3_aa: CASSPGRTTVKNIQYF
v_call: TRBV7-2
j_call: TRBJ2-4

cdr3_aa: CASSYSGGSGNTIYF
v_call: TRBV6-5
j_call: TRBJ1-3

cdr3_aa: CASSDVDPPDTQYF
v_call: TRBV6-5
j_call: TRBJ2-3

cdr3_aa: CASSHQHGLQETQYF
v_call: TRBV4-1
j_call: TRBJ2-5

cdr3_aa: CASTSPGDDEQYF
v_call: TRBV12-3/TRBV12-4
j_call: TRBJ2-7

cdr3_aa: CASGPGHPSTDTQYF
v_call: TRBV12-3/TRBV12-4
j_call: TRBJ2-3

cdr3_aa: CASSLSSRGLTDTQYF
v_call: TRBV7-9
j_call: TRBJ2-3

cdr3_aa: CASSLGESSYNEQFF
v_call: TRBV7-9
j_call: TRBJ2-1

cdr3_aa: CASSYSTGTGFLAYEQYF
v_call: TRBV6-5
j_call: -

cdr3_aa: CASSLALGLQETQYF
v_call: TRBV5-1
j_call: TRBJ2-5

cdr3_aa: CASSLGTDYGYTF
v_call: TRBV7-2
j_call: TRBJ1-2

cdr3_aa: CASSIQGTEQFF
v_call: TRBV5-1
j_call: TRBJ2-1

cdr3_aa: CASSQMGGDEQFF
v_call: TRBV7-9
j_call: TRBJ2-1

cdr3_aa: CASSERAGRGNEQFF
v_call: TRBV2
j_call: TRBJ2-1

cdr3_aa: CSVERDTNYGYTF
v_call: TRBV29-1
j_call: TRBJ1-2

cdr3_aa: CAISGGNTGAYEQYF
v_call: TRBV10-3
j_call: TRBJ2-7

cdr3_aa: CASGRGGTGEQFF
v_call: TRBV7-2
j_call: TRBJ2-1

cdr3_aa: CASSVVTSGSWDTQYF
v_call: TRBV9
j_call: TRBJ2-3

cdr3_aa: CSAGKGGEGYGYTF
v_call: TRBV20-1
j_call: TRBJ1-2

cdr3_aa: CSARRVGDYEQYF
v_call: TRBV20-1
j_call: TRBJ2-7

cdr3_aa: CASSSIHPSGGVAGELFF
v_call: TRBV7-6
j_call: TRBJ2-2